This note documents a single T cell receptor beta chain sequence. Random hexamers primed reverse transcription of about 0.5 to 1 ug RNA. The authors amplified TCR beta CDR3 across 54 Vbeta and 13 Jbeta using immunoSEQ multiplex PCR. TCRdb ran MiXCR on the immunoSEQ multiplex PCR reads and lists one entry per CDR3 protein. The sample has some 220,000 distinct CDR3 sequences, approximately 95% seen once. This entry comes from a study of CD8 T cells in Susac syndrome. The V end lost 0 bases, the J end lost 1 base, and 7 bases lay between the germline ends. This CDR3 contains 16 residues. CDR1 and CDR2 from the germline V gene are MNHEY and SMNVEV (reference sequence). TCR beta from blood CD8+ and CD4+ T cells was sequenced.

This sequence was found in a human donor with multiple sclerosis. V gene TRBV27 combines with J gene TRBJ2-6; D remains unclear. Input material: CD4+ T cells from PBMCs. CDR3 bases: TGTGCCAGCAGTTTATCTATAGGGTCTGGGGCCAACGTCCTGACTTTC. This translates into CASSLSIGSGANVLTF.